The entry that follows covers one TCR beta chain sequence. Its target is unknown. Using constant-segment primers, 5'RACE produced TCR alpha and TCR beta cDNA libraries carrying sample barcodes and UMIs. TCRdb recomputed calls from the 5' RACE reads with MiXCR, one row per CDR3 protein. The sample shows 350,000 to 450,000 distinct CDR3 sequences, roughly 26% of them seen only once. These data are taken from a study of T-cell memory formation after mild COVID-19. Across the study: TCR clusters were mostly donor specific. General study results and limits: The finding that pre-infection memory included some responding clones suggested that cross-reactive memory joined. Mainly in CM and EM were contracting CD4+ clones; CD8+ were in EMRA.

CDR1 and CDR2 from the germline V gene are SEHNR and FQNEAQ (reference sequence). V dropped 8 bases and J dropped 7 bases, with 11 bases sitting between them. CDR3 length equals 12 residues. The sequence came from an adult woman who had mild COVID-19 (a few samples of this study predate the infection). Cell type and time point are not known. This chain joins TRBV7-9 and TRBJ2-2; D is perhaps TRBD2 (5 bases). The sequenced material came from PBMCs or a T cell subset sorted from them (not recorded which). CDR3 coding DNA: TGTGCCAGCCCACGGGCGGGCGGGGAGCTGTTTTTT. This sequence encodes CASPRAGGELFF.